The rows below give T cell receptor beta chains drawn from one sample of a study of shared clonotypes between healthy human individuals. Libraries were prepared by immunoSEQ multiplex PCR; TCRdb keeps only in-frame clonotypes and omits some of them. Counted here are roughly 2.4 million clones, around 95% occurring once; the ten biggest clones make up 0.1% to 0.15%. Sequencing was performed on naive CD4+ T cells sorted from blood. The receptor source for this set is a young man in good health. Each CDR3 is given with its conserved first and last residue. D genes are given only for firm matches. Clone size is stated in some rows and not others, as once, few, many or a class when expanded.

cdr3_aa cdr3_nt clone_size j_call d_call v_call cdr3_length
CASSAPQGSTDTQYF TGCGCCAGCAGTGCCCCCCAGGGGAGCACAGATACGCAGTATTTT . TRBJ2-3 . TRBV5-1 15
CASSLRANNEQFF TGTGCCAGCAGCTTACGGGCCAACAATGAGCAGTTCTTC . TRBJ2-1 . TRBV7-6 13
CAWSLQGRREKLFF TGTGCCTGGAGTTTACAGGGGAGAAGAGAAAAACTGTTTTTT once TRBJ1-4 TRBD1 TRBV30 14
CASSWDRVGSETQYF TGTGCCAGCAGCTGGGACAGGGTAGGATCAGAGACCCAGTACTTC . TRBJ2-5 TRBD1 TRBV7-2 15
CASSPPSGAAYEQYF TGTGCCAGCTCACCCCCTAGCGGGGCCGCCTACGAGCAGTACTTC . TRBJ2-7 TRBD2 TRBV18 15
CASRGWTGPAFF TGTGCCAGCAGGGGATGGACAGGGCCAGCTTTCTTT . TRBJ1-1 TRBD1 TRBV6-4 12
CASSYGTLNEQFF TGTGCCAGCAGTTACGGGACTCTCAATGAGCAGTTCTTC . TRBJ2-1 . TRBV6-5 13
CAISNREGAKNIQYF TGTGCCATCAGTAACAGGGAGGGGGCCAAAAACATTCAGTACTTC . TRBJ2-4 . TRBV10-3 15
CASSQDYEQYF TGTGCCAGCAGCCAAGACTACGAGCAGTACTTC . TRBJ2-7 . TRBV7-9 11
CATSRGTSGRGSYNEQFF TGTGCCACCAGCAGGGGGACTAGCGGGAGGGGCTCCTACAATGAGCAGTTCTTC . TRBJ2-1 TRBD2 TRBV15 18
CASSVPSETQYF TGCGCCAGCAGCGTCCCATCAGAGACCCAGTACTTC . TRBJ2-5 . TRBV5-1 12
CASSPRKQETQYF TGTGCCAGCTCACCACGCAAGCAAGAGACCCAGTACTTC . TRBJ2-5 . TRBV18 13
CACGQGESTNEKLFF TGTGCCTGCGGACAGGGCGAGTCGACTAATGAAAAACTGTTTTTT . TRBJ1-4 TRBD1 TRBV30 15
CASTETGAGNTIYF TGTGCCAGCACCGAGACAGGGGCTGGAAACACCATATATTTT . TRBJ1-3 TRBD1 TRBV6-5 14
CASSVASGLRVNEQFF TGTGCCAGCAGCGTAGCGAGCGGGCTAAGGGTGAATGAGCAGTTCTTC . TRBJ2-1 . TRBV9 16
CASSLDPLGFNEQFF TGTGCCAGCAGCTTAGATCCCCTAGGGTTTAATGAGCAGTTCTTC . TRBJ2-1 . TRBV7-2 15
CASSLSAAWGNTIYF TGTGCCAGCAGCTTATCGGCGGCCTGGGGTAACACCATATATTTT . TRBJ1-3 . TRBV11-1 15
CASSTGGSYGYTF TGTGCCAGCTCAACGGGAGGGTCCTATGGCTACACCTTC . TRBJ1-2 . TRBV7-8 13
CASSEGQYSNPTNEKLFF TGTGCCAGCAGTGAAGGACAGTACAGCAACCCAACTAATGAAAAACTGTTTTTT . TRBJ1-4 . TRBV2 18
CASSKHRTLGQYF TGTGCCAGCAGCAAACACCGGACTCTGGGGCAGTACTTC . TRBJ2-7 . TRBV21-1 13
CASSFTGGKSQSPLHF TGTGCCAGCAGCTTCACAGGGGGCAAGTCGCAATCACCCCTCCACTTT . TRBJ1-6 TRBD1 TRBV11-2 16
CASSLTGVSSYEQYF TGTGCCAGCAGCCTCACAGGAGTAAGCTCCTACGAGCAGTACTTC . TRBJ2-7 . TRBV7-8 15
CATQGGTLNYEQYF TGTGCCACCCAAGGGGGGACCCTAAACTACGAGCAGTACTTC once TRBJ2-7 . TRBV6-6 14
CASSQEPSGFGEQFF TGCGCCAGCAGCCAAGAACCTTCAGGGTTTGGTGAGCAGTTCTTC . TRBJ2-1 . TRBV4-1 15
CASSPQLERAAYNEQFF TGTGCCAGCAGCCCGCAGCTGGAGCGGGCCGCCTACAATGAGCAGTTCTTC . TRBJ2-1 . TRBV7-2 17
CASGLGNNEQFF TGTGCTAGTGGTTTGGGGAACAATGAGCAGTTCTTC . TRBJ2-1 . TRBV12-5 12
CAWEMVHAKNIQYF TGTGCCTGGGAGATGGTCCATGCCAAAAACATTCAGTACTTC . TRBJ2-4 . TRBV30 14
CASRRGLAGGQAGELFF TGTGCCAGCAGAAGGGGACTAGCGGGAGGGCAAGCCGGGGAGCTGTTTTTT . TRBJ2-2 TRBD2 TRBV5-4 17
CASSEPGRSEQYF TGTGCCAGCAGTGAACCCGGGAGGAGCGAGCAGTACTTC . TRBJ2-7 TRBD2 TRBV6-1 13
CASSQGAGGRDYGYTF TGCGCCAGCAGCCAAGGGGCGGGGGGCAGGGACTATGGCTACACCTTC . TRBJ1-2 . TRBV4-1 16
CASSLPSGIVEQYF TGTGCCAGCAGCTTGCCGTCCGGGATTGTCGAGCAGTACTTC . TRBJ2-7 . TRBV5-6 14
CAWTEKTGRGTGELFF TGTGCCTGGACCGAAAAGACAGGGAGGGGCACCGGGGAGCTGTTTTTT . TRBJ2-2 . TRBV30 16
CASRRQGALNYGYTF TGTGCCAGCAGAAGACAGGGGGCGCTTAACTATGGCTACACCTTC . TRBJ1-2 TRBD1 TRBV28 15
CASSPGTTDTGELFF TGTGCCAGCAGCCCCGGGACCACGGACACCGGGGAGCTGTTTTTT . TRBJ2-2 . TRBV6-5 15
CASSLGEKGRGVQYF TGCGCCAGCAGCTTGGGTGAAAAAGGCCGGGGCGTGCAGTACTTC . TRBJ2-7 . TRBV5-1 15
CASSLSSSNYNEQFF TGTGCCAGCAGCTTATCCTCGTCGAATTACAATGAGCAGTTCTTC . TRBJ2-1 . TRBV11-3 15
CASSYGLGQGAYEQYF TGTGCCAGCAGCTATGGGTTGGGACAGGGGGCCTACGAGCAGTACTTC once TRBJ2-7 TRBD1 TRBV11-2 16
CASSLFKTDTQYF TGTGCCAGCAGCTTATTTAAGACAGATACGCAGTATTTT . TRBJ2-3 . TRBV7-8 13
CASSGHPPNTEAFF TGTGCCAGCAGTGGACACCCGCCGAACACTGAAGCTTTCTTT . TRBJ1-1 . TRBV27 14
CASRKDRNNVLTF TGTGCCAGTAGGAAAGACAGGAACAACGTCCTGACTTTC . TRBJ2-6 . TRBV19 13
CASSPGQRSGSQETQYF TGTGCCAGCAGCCCGGGGCAGAGGAGCGGGAGTCAAGAGACCCAGTACTTC . TRBJ2-5 TRBD2 TRBV5-4 17
CASSQDIGQVASYEQYF TGCGCCAGCAGCCAAGATATTGGGCAGGTGGCTAGCTACGAGCAGTACTTC . TRBJ2-7 . TRBV4-1 17
CASSRGGAETQYF TGTGCCAGCAGCCGCGGGGGGGCAGAGACCCAGTACTTC . TRBJ2-5 TRBD2 TRBV7-3 13
CASSLGWRGPSGANVLTF TGCGCCAGCAGCTTGGGATGGCGGGGCCCCTCTGGGGCCAACGTCCTGACTTTC . TRBJ2-6 . TRBV5-1 18
CASSPTTFGELFF TGTGCCAGCTCACCGACCACCTTTGGGGAGCTGTTTTTT once TRBJ2-2 . TRBV18 13
CASSLATAGANVLTF TGTGCCAGCAGCTTAGCGACAGCTGGGGCCAACGTCCTGACTTTC . TRBJ2-6 . TRBV7-2 15
CASSVFGGGRRRYGYTF TGTGCCAGTAGTGTATTTGGCGGGGGACGTCGAAGATATGGCTACACCTTC . TRBJ1-2 . TRBV19 17
CASSGSRETQYF TGTGCCAGCAGCGGCTCGCGCGAGACCCAGTACTTC . TRBJ2-5 . TRBV7-9 12
CASSYSNSGRNREQFF TGTGCCAGCAGTTACTCGAATAGCGGGAGAAATCGTGAGCAGTTCTTC . TRBJ2-1 TRBD2 TRBV6-6 16
CASLRTGEAYEQYF TGCGCCAGCCTTAGGACAGGGGAGGCCTACGAGCAGTACTTC . TRBJ2-7 TRBD1 TRBV10-2 14
CASSLDRGLYEQYF TGTGCCAGCAGCTTAGACAGGGGGTTATACGAGCAGTACTTC . TRBJ2-7 TRBD1 TRBV7-9 14
CASSQGGTYEQYF TGTGCCAGCAGCCAAGGAGGGACCTACGAGCAGTACTTC . TRBJ2-7 . TRBV6-5 13
CASSGGTSGNQETQYF TGTGCCAGCAGCGGAGGGACTAGCGGAAACCAAGAGACCCAGTACTTC . TRBJ2-5 TRBD2 TRBV9 16